This T cell receptor beta chain was captured in a study of cytomegalovirus exposure and HLA in healthy donors. This clone was picked up one time. The CDR3 is 13 residues long. V lost 4 bases, J lost 5 bases, and 11 bases lay in between. Germline loops: CDR1 SNHLY, CDR2 FYNNEI. The PCR contained 60 Vbeta and 13 Jbeta primers. Data came from immunoSEQ multiplex PCR; TCRdb stores just in-frame clones and leaves some out. Of 200,000 to 250,000 clones in the sample, approximately 80% were seen once. Specimen: PBMCs. The TCR originated in a girl aged 10 to 17 in good health and CMV-seronegative. The gene calls are TRBV2 and TRBJ2-5, with D tentatively TRBD1 (6 bases). CDR3 bases: TGTGCCAGCAGTGCAGTTAGGGGGGAGACCCAGTACTTC. Translated: CASSAVRGETQYF.